This is a list of T cell receptor beta chains from one sample in a study of T cells in Graves' hyperthyroidism and ophthalmopathy. TCRdb reprocessed the multiplex PCR reads with MiXCR, giving one entry per CDR3 protein. Among 600,000 or so distinct CDR3 sequences listed, approximately 15% were seen once. Sequenced sample: blood. Receptors originate from a woman younger than 30 with Graves' ophthalmopathy. CDR3s include the opening cysteine and the closing phenylalanine or tryptophan. A D gene is named only where the DNA matches it firmly. A row's size may be missing; if present it is once, few, many or a size class.

TRBV3-1	many	-	TRBJ2-1	TGTGCCAGCAGCCCTAGTCGGGGCAATGAGCAGTTCTTC	CASSPSRGNEQFF
TRBV3-1	once	TRBD2	TRBJ2-1	TGTGCCAGCAGCCAAGACCTAGCGGGAGTAAGCGAGCAGTTCTTC	CASSQDLAGVSEQFF
TRBV24-1	many	TRBD2	TRBJ2-7	TGTGCCACCAGTGACTCACGGACTAGCGGTTCCTCCTACGAGCAGTACTTC	CATSDSRTSGSSYEQYF
TRBV9	many	-	TRBJ2-3	TGTGCCAGCAGCGCGAGGGGACCTAGCACAGATACGCAGTATTTT	CASSARGPSTDTQYF
TRBV12-3/TRBV12-4	once	TRBD2	TRBJ2-1	TGTGCCAGCAGCAGACTAGCGGGAGGGCCTGAGCAGTTCTTC	CASSRLAGGPEQFF
TRBV28	many	TRBD1	TRBJ1-2	TGTGCCAGCAGCGTCCAGGGGGGCAGGGGGTATGGCTACACCTTC	CASSVQGGRGYGYTF
TRBV6-1	-	-	TRBJ2-3	TGTGCCAGCAGTGAAGGGTGGGATACGCAGTATTTT	CASSEGWDTQYF
TRBV7-2	many	-	TRBJ1-5	TGTGCCAGCAGCTTATTTTCGGGACCCCAGCATTTT	CASSLFSGPQHF
TRBV15	-	TRBD2	TRBJ2-5	TGTGCCACCGGAGGGCGGGAGGGCCTACTCAGACAGACCCAGTACTTC	CATGGREGLLRQTQYF
TRBV28	many	-	TRBJ1-2	TGTGCCAGCACCCTGATGGGAGGCTCGGGCTATGGCTACACCTTC	CASTLMGGSGYGYTF
TRBV28	few	TRBD2	TRBJ2-3	TGTGCCAGCAGTTTATCTGGGGGGGACTGGCTCGGACTAGCGGACCCAGATACGCAGTATTTT	CASSLSGGDWLGLADPDTQYF
TRBV3-2	many	-	TRBJ2-7	TGTGCCAGCAGCCAAGGCGGGACAGAATCCTACGAGCAGTACTTC	CASSQGGTESYEQYF
TRBV24-1	many	-	TRBJ2-1	TGTGCCACCAGTGATTTGGGGCCCCATGAGCAGTTCTTC	CATSDLGPHEQFF
TRBV15	few	-	TRBJ2-7	TGTGCCACCTCGAGGGGAATCTCCTACGAGCAGTACTTC	CATSRGISYEQYF
TRBV7-6	many	TRBD2	TRBJ2-3	TGTGCCAGCAGGATGACTAGCGGGAGGTTTGATACGCAGTATTTT	CASRMTSGRFDTQYF
TRBV4-1	-	TRBD1	TRBJ2-2	TGCGCCAGCAGTCGCATGACAGGGCGGTATGGCGGGGAGCTGTTTTTT	CASSRMTGRYGGELFF
TRBV7-9	many	-	TRBJ2-7	TGTGCCAGCAGGGGGGTGGGCGGCGAGCAGTACTTC	CASRGVGGEQYF
TRBV5-5	-	TRBD1	TRBJ2-5	TGTGCCAGCAGCCACGGGACAGGGGGCTTAGAGACCCAGTACTTC	CASSHGTGGLETQYF
TRBV5-6	-	TRBD1	TRBJ1-1	TGTGCCAGCAGCATAGAATCTCGGACAGGACAGAACACTGAAGCTTTCTTT	CASSIESRTGQNTEAFF
TRBV7-9	-	-	TRBJ2-7	TGTGCCAGCAGCTTAGCGGTAGCGGTCCCTGCCGGGCAGTACTTC	CASSLAVAVPAGQYF
TRBV11-1	many	TRBD1	TRBJ1-2	TGTGCCAGCAGCAGAAGAGGACAGGGGCCTTATGGCTACACCTTC	CASSRRGQGPYGYTF
TRBV6-1	-	-	TRBJ2-2	TGTGCCGGCAGCTCACCCCCGTGGGGGAGTGCCGGGGAGCTGTTTTTT	CAGSSPPWGSAGELFF
TRBV28	-	TRBD1	TRBJ2-7	TGTGCCAGCAGTACCTGGACAGGGGGCACCTACGAGCAGTACTTC	CASSTWTGGTYEQYF
TRBV29-1	many	-	TRBJ2-7	TGCAGCGTTGGGGGTCGGACTTCTCCTAACGAGCAGTACTTC	CSVGGRTSPNEQYF
TRBV6-1	few	TRBD2	TRBJ2-7	TGTGCCAGCACAGTAGCGGGAGTCTACGAGCAGTACTTC	CASTVAGVYEQYF
TRBV9	many	TRBD1	TRBJ1-1	TGTGCCAGCAGCGTGACAGGGTTTGGCGACACTGAAGCTTTCTTT	CASSVTGFGDTEAFF
TRBV5-1	-	-	TRBJ2-3	TGCGCCAGCAGCTACCAGGGGGGGGCCACAGATACGCAGTATTTT	CASSYQGGATDTQYF
TRBV6-1	-	TRBD1	TRBJ1-1	TGTGCCAGCACCGACAGGGGGTCTACTGAAGCTTTCTTT	CASTDRGSTEAFF
TRBV7-8	many	TRBD1	TRBJ2-3	TGTGCCAGCAGCGTTGTTCAAGGGGGCATGGGTGCGCAGTATTTT	CASSVVQGGMGAQYF
TRBV6-6	-	-	TRBJ1-5	TGTGCCAGCAGTTACTCGACACAGCCAAGGAATCAGCCCCGGCATTTT	CASSYSTQPRNQPRHF
TRBV28	many	TRBD1	TRBJ2-5	TGTGCCAGCAGTGAGCAACAGGGGGCGGATGGAGAGACCCAGTACTTC	CASSEQQGADGETQYF
TRBV7-9	many	-	TRBJ2-1	TGTGCCAGCAGCTTAGCTGGGGTGGGTGAGCAGTTCTTC	CASSLAGVGEQFF
TRBV25-1	-	-	TRBJ1-2	TGTGCCAGCAGTGAATATGGTGGCTACACCTTC	CASSEYGGYTF
TRBV2	-	-	TRBJ1-4	TGTGCCAGCAGTGAAGAGGAGGGTAGGGCTAATGAAAAACTGTTTTTT	CASSEEEGRANEKLFF
TRBV20-1	many	-	TRBJ1-2	TGCAGTGCTAGGGCCTCGGGGGGCTGGTGGAATGGCTACACCTTC	CSARASGGWWNGYTF
TRBV7-3	-	TRBD2	TRBJ2-5	TGTGCCAGCAGCGCGTGGGGGGGGGGGTCAGAGACCCAGTACTTC	CASSAWGGGSETQYF
TRBV20-1	few	TRBD1	TRBJ2-5	TGCAGTGCTAGAGATAATGGACAGGAAGAGACCCAGTACTTC	CSARDNGQEETQYF
TRBV24-1	many	-	TRBJ1-5	TGTGCCACCAGTGAGTATGACAATCAGCCCCAGCATTTT	CATSEYDNQPQHF
TRBV6-1	few	-	TRBJ1-2	TGTGCCAGCAGTGAAGTTCCAGGGAACTATGGCTACACCTTC	CASSEVPGNYGYTF
TRBV11-2	many	-	TRBJ1-3	TGTGCCAGCAGCTTCCCGGGGATGGGATCTGGAAACACCATATATTTT	CASSFPGMGSGNTIYF
TRBV12-3/TRBV12-4	-	-	TRBJ2-2	TGTGCCAGCAGTTCCCAGGGAAAGCTGTTTTTT	CASSSQGKLFF
TRBV27	many	-	TRBJ1-5	TGTGCCAGCAGTCCTAGGCGCACGGATCAGCCCCAGCATTTT	CASSPRRTDQPQHF
TRBV5-1	many	TRBD1	TRBJ1-5	TGCGCCAGCAGCGAACAGGGGGCAGGTCAGCCCCAGCATTTT	CASSEQGAGQPQHF
TRBV30	many	-	TRBJ1-3	TGTGCCTGGAGCGACCCCACCTCTGGAAACACCATATATTTT	CAWSDPTSGNTIYF
TRBV7-2	many	-	TRBJ2-7	TGTGCCAGCACCACTATGGCGGGCGCTCAACCTTCCTACGAGCAGTACTTC	CASTTMAGAQPSYEQYF
TRBV25-1	-	-	TRBJ1-1	TGTGCCAGCAGTTATCGGTCCGCAGGTGAAGCTTTCTTT	CASSYRSAGEAFF
TRBV30	many	-	TRBJ2-1	TGTGCCTGGAGTGTGCGAGCGGGCCAATACAATGAGCAGTTCTTC	CAWSVRAGQYNEQFF
TRBV5-6	few	TRBD2	TRBJ2-7	TGTGCCAGCAGCTTGGAAAGGGTCGTGACTAGCGATCTCGAGCAGTACTTC	CASSLERVVTSDLEQYF
TRBV19	-	-	TRBJ2-3	TGTGCCAGTAGTATGCCTACAGGGTTCAGCACAGATACGCAGTATTTT	CASSMPTGFSTDTQYF
TRBV7-2	many	-	TRBJ2-4	TGTGCCAGCAGCTCCCTTTTCTATGGGGGCATTCAGTACTTC	CASSSLFYGGIQYF
TRBV29-1	few	-	TRBJ2-6	TGCAGACGAAAGGATACAGTTCGATCATACTCTGGGGCCAACGTCCTGACTTTC	CRRKDTVRSYSGANVLTF
TRBV6-1	many	TRBD2	TRBJ2-5	TGTGCCAGCAGTCCGGGGTTACTAGCGGGGGGGGAGACCCAGTACTTC	CASSPGLLAGGETQYF
TRBV10-3	-	TRBD1	TRBJ1-5	TGTGCCATCAGTGGGGAGGGACAGGGTTGGCAGCCCCAGCATTTT	CAISGEGQGWQPQHF